These 27 T cell receptor beta chains were sequenced from one sample in a study of T-cell reconstitution after alpha-beta-depleted transplantation in children. Findings and limits, study-wide: At the one-year point after transplant, T-cell counts and TCRbeta diversity were found to come mostly from T cells that had been newly produced.

Unique molecular identifiers were incorporated when the TCRbeta library was constructed. TCRdb ran MiXCR on the PCR reads and lists one entry per CDR3 protein. Here the sample spans about 300,000 distinct CDR3 sequences, just over 7.5% being singletons. No cognate antigen is known for these TCRs. The starting material was peripheral blood, obtained 360 days after TCRalphabeta/CD19-depleted stem cell transplant. The receptors were gathered from a female patient aged 2 to 10 who had a stem cell transplant for Fanconi anemia, so the T cells may come from the graft donor.

This sequence joins TRBV27 and TRBJ2-5; possibly TRBD2 for D (6 bases). Trimming removed 5 bases from V and 1 base from J, with 11 bases in between. The germline gives CDR1 MNHEY, CDR2 SMNVEV (reference sequence). The CDR3 covers 14 residues. The CDR3 region is CASSGAGTQETQYF. For the CDR3, the DNA is TGTGCCAGCAGTGGGGCGGGGACCCAAGAGACCCAGTACTTC.

The chain employs TRBV7-2 and TRBJ2-1, with 9 nucleotides matching TRBD2. The V gene's germline CDR1 is SGHTA and CDR2 FQGNSA. V gave up 11 bases and J gave up 10 bases; unmatched junction bases: 15. The CDR3 loop spans 14 amino acids. The CDR3 protein is CAGEGLAGSWEQFF. CDR3 DNA: TGTGCCGGGGAGGGGCTAGCGGGGTCCTGGGAGCAGTTCTTC. The full variable domain, rest sourced from reference TRBV7-2 and TRBJ2-1, is GAGVSQSPSNKVTEKGKDVELRCDPISGHTALYWYRQSLGQGLEFLIYFQGNSAPDKSGLPSDRFSAERTGGSVSTLTIQRTQQEDSAVYLCAGEGLAGSWEQFFGPGTRLTVL.

Ten or more counts support this clonotype. J is TRBJ1-1 and V is TRBV10-3, with 9 bases matching TRBD1. The CDR3 is 15 amino acids. J lost 0 bases, V lost 11 bases, and 10 bases had no gene match. Germline CDR1 reads ENHRY; CDR2 reads SYGVKD. The CDR3 DNA is TGTGCCGCCAGTCACGGACAGGGGATGAACACTGAAGCTTTCTTT. As protein: CAASHGQGMNTEAFF.

In its sample, this clonotype was seen many times. This chain uses TRBV20-1 with TRBJ1-5, with D perhaps matching TRBD1 (6 bases). Looked up from germline, CDR1 is DFQATT and CDR2 is SNEGSKA (reference sequence). V lost 2 bases and J lost 4, with 15 bases in between. The CDR3 covers 15 residues. CDR3 in DNA: TGCAGTGCTAGATACTCTAACAGGGTAAATCAGCCCCAGCATTTT. This sequence encodes CSARYSNRVNQPQHF.

This clonotype was seen ten or more times. The chain carries TRBV25-1 and TRBJ2-1; 9 nucleotides align to TRBD2. Germline trimming cut 1 base from V and 2 bases from J; bases unmatched to any gene: 3. Germline-derived CDR1 and CDR2 are MGHDK and SYGVNS. The CDR3 extends over 16 amino acids. CDR3 amino acids: CASSESAGGPYNEQFF. The CDR3 DNA sequence: TGTGCCAGCAGTGAATCCGCGGGAGGGCCCTACAATGAGCAGTTCTTC.

In this sample, this clonotype turned up many times. The rearrangement uses TRBV7-9 and TRBJ2-3; no reliable D call. Trimming left V 1 base short and J 7 bases short, with 9 bases between. The CDR3 is made up of 13 amino acids. CDR1 is SEHNR and CDR2 is FQNEAQ in the germline V gene (reference sequence). CDR3 nucleotide sequence: TGTGCCAGCAGCTTAGTATCGCCCCATACGCAGTATTTT. It specifies CASSLVSPHTQYF.

This clonotype was observed many times. CDR3 bases: TGTGCCACCAGCAGAGATTTGCTAAGCGGGAGGGCCGGTGAGCAGTTCTTC. Protein product: CATSRDLLSGRAGEQFF. This chain links TRBV15 with TRBJ2-1, with TRBD2 matching 10 bases. V trimming: 0 bases; J trimming: 9 bases; junction bases outside the gene matches: 11. This CDR3 comprises 17 residues. Germline CDR1 is LNHNV and CDR2 is YYDKDF (reference sequence).

This clonotype was found many times. The genes are TRBV20-1 and TRBJ1-4; D gene unclear. Germline loops: CDR1 DFQATT, CDR2 SNEGSKA (reference sequence). V dropped 2 bases and J dropped 7 bases, with 8 bases sitting between them. CDR3 length: 12 amino acids. The CDR3, as DNA: TGCAGTGCTAGATCCTTTCTTGAAAAACTGTTTTTT. Protein: CSARSFLEKLFF.

This chain uses TRBV3-1 with TRBJ2-5; D remains ambiguous. The ends were cut back, 4 bases at V and 0 bases at J, with 3 bases in the middle. Germline CDR1 reads LGHDT; CDR2 reads YNNKEL (reference sequence). The CDR3 length is 12 residues. The CDR3 loop is CASSPNQETQYF. The CDR3 region has the DNA TGTGCCAGCAGCCCCAACCAAGAGACCCAGTACTTC.

This clonotype has a handful of counts. The chain combines TRBV20-1 with TRBJ1-1, with 9 nucleotides matching TRBD1. Germline CDR1 is DFQATT and CDR2 is SNEGSKA (reference sequence). With 5 bases clipped from V and 1 base from J, the junction kept 2 bases outside the gene matches. This CDR3 contains 13 residues. CDR3 residues: CSAGTGSNTEAFF. The CDR3 bases are TGCAGTGCTGGGACAGGGTCGAACACTGAAGCTTTCTTT.

At least ten counts were recorded for this clonotype. The J gene is TRBJ1-2, the V gene TRBV12-3 or TRBV12-4; D not certain. The V gene lost 1 base and the J gene lost 8 bases, with 17 bases spanning the gap. This CDR3 has 15 residues. CDR3 coding DNA: TGTGCCAGCAGTTTAGAACGAATTGGGAGTCTCGGCTACACCTTC. Amino acids: CASSLERIGSLGYTF.

In its sample, this clonotype was seen many times. The chain links TRBV6-1 to TRBJ2-7; D is perhaps TRBD2 (5 bases). In germline, CDR1 is MNHNS, CDR2 SASEGT. The V and J ends lost 2 bases and 7 bases respectively, with 15 bases between them. CDR3 length: 14 residues. The CDR3 here is CASSEIDYTEEQYF. The DNA for the CDR3 is TGTGCCAGCAGTGAAATTGACTATACGGAAGAGCAGTACTTC.

In this sample, this clonotype turned up many times. The rearrangement links TRBV7-3 to TRBJ2-1; 8 bases match TRBD1. Germline V lookup: CDR1 SGHTA, CDR2 FQGTGA. J lost 8 bases, V lost 2 bases, and 8 bases had no gene match. The CDR3 length is 15 residues. The CDR3 loop reads CASSLQGAIGYEQFF. As DNA, the CDR3 is TGTGCCAGCAGCTTACAGGGGGCCATTGGGTATGAGCAGTTCTTC.

V gene TRBV7-3 combines with J gene TRBJ2-1; 7 bases map to TRBD2. CDR1 is SGHTA and CDR2 is FQGTGA in the germline V gene. The V gene end was trimmed by 4 bases and the J gene end by 9 bases; junction bases not matched to a gene: 6. The CDR3 spans 13 residues. The CDR3: CASSSQGEGEQFF. CDR3 nucleotide sequence: TGTGCCAGCAGCTCCCAAGGGGAGGGTGAGCAGTTCTTC.

This clonotype has at least ten counts. The genes are TRBV7-3 and TRBJ2-2, with 8 bases lining up with TRBD2. This CDR3 is 15 amino acids long. Germline trimming cut 5 bases from V and 4 bases from J; bases unmatched to any gene: 6. CDR1 and CDR2 (germline): SGHTA, FQGTGA. CDR3 DNA: TGTGCCAGCAGCCTAGGCGGGGGGAGCACCGGGGAGCTGTTTTTT. Residues: CASSLGGGSTGELFF.

This clonotype has at least ten counts. The genes are TRBV5-1 and TRBJ2-7, with TRBD1 identical over 7 bases. There are 16 residues in the CDR3. The ends lost 0 bases at V and 3 bases at J; junction bases unmatched: 9. Germline V gives CDR1 SGHRS, CDR2 YFSETQ. CDR3 protein: CASSLEGQPVIYEQYV. As DNA, the CDR3 is TGCGCCAGCAGCTTGGAGGGACAGCCCGTCATCTACGAGCAGTACGTC.

This clonotype occurred once. The chain is built from TRBV7-8 and TRBJ1-4; D is ambiguous. This CDR3 spans 19 amino acids. Germline V lookup: CDR1 SGHVS, CDR2 FQNEAQ. The germline V and J ends were trimmed by 2 bases and 0 bases, with 19 bases remaining between them. As DNA, the CDR3 is TGTGCCAGCAGCTTAACCCGCTGGCCACAGCTTACAACTAATGAAAAACTGTTTTTT. Translation: CASSLTRWPQLTTNEKLFF.

This sequence joins TRBV3-1 and TRBJ2-2, with TRBD2 as a possible D gene (6 bases). The V end was cut by 5 bases, the J end by 5 bases, with 15 bases between. Germline values: CDR1 LGHDT, CDR2 YNNKEL (reference sequence). The CDR3 extends over 15 amino acids. The CDR3 bases are TGTGCCAGCAGCTCGTCCGGGGGAAGAACCGGGGAGCTGTTTTTT. Its translation is CASSSSGGRTGELFF.

This clonotype was seen at least ten times. This chain joins TRBV7-8 and TRBJ2-7, with D perhaps TRBD1 or TRBD2 (5 bases each). Germline V gene lookup returns CDR1 SGHVS and CDR2 FQNEAQ. The CDR3 length is 12 residues. Trimming removed 5 bases from V and 7 bases from J, with 12 bases in between. CDR3 loop: CASSARGGEQYV. In DNA, the CDR3 is TGTGCCAGCAGCGCGAGGGGTGGGGAGCAGTACGTC.

This clonotype was seen repeatedly, ten times or more. The CDR3 region has the DNA TGTGCCACCCCAGGGGACACGCAGTATTTT. This codes for CATPGDTQYF. This rearrangement joins TRBV15 to TRBJ2-3, with a weak D call TRBD1 (6 bases). The germline gives CDR1 LNHNV, CDR2 YYDKDF (reference sequence). V was trimmed by 8 bases and J by 9 bases, leaving 9 bases between them. The CDR3 is made up of 10 amino acids. The complete variable domain, with remaining parts taken from reference TRBV15 and TRBJ2-3, reads DAMVIQNPRYQVTQFGKPVTLSCSQTLNHNVMYWYQQKSSQAPKLLFHYYDKDFNNEADTPDNFQSRRPNTSFCFLDIRSPGLGDTAMYLCATPGDTQYFGPGTRLTVL.

This clonotype was detected ten times or more. This chain links TRBV5-6 with TRBJ2-3, with D possibly being TRBD2 (6 bases). From germline, CDR1 is SGHDT and CDR2 YYEEEE. The CDR3 consists of 15 residues. The V end lost 5 bases, the J end lost 4 bases, and 17 bases lay between the germline ends. The CDR3 protein is CASSYLTSNADTQYF. The CDR3 DNA is TGTGCCAGCAGTTATCTTACTAGCAACGCAGATACGCAGTATTTT.

At least ten counts were recorded for this clonotype. The chain uses TRBV5-5 and TRBJ1-5; no firm D call. V lost 7 bases to trimming and J lost 0 bases, with 14 bases between them. The CDR3 runs to 15 residues. Germline CDR1 and CDR2: SGHKS and YYEKEE (reference sequence). CDR3 loop: CASHLGDLSNQPQHF. The DNA for the CDR3 is TGTGCCAGCCATTTGGGCGATCTTAGCAATCAGCCCCAGCATTTT.

This clonotype was recorded a few times. The rearrangement links TRBV20-1 to TRBJ2-1, with TRBD2 matching 7 bases. In germline, CDR1 is DFQATT, CDR2 SNEGSKA (reference sequence). V was clipped by 3 bases and J by 15 bases; unmatched bases: 11. This CDR3 is built from 12 residues. CDR3 protein: CSASRVGRAGFF. As DNA, the CDR3 is TGCAGTGCTAGCAGGGTTGGGAGGGCGGGGTTCTTC.

Only a few counts were recorded for this clonotype. The rearrangement uses TRBV6-5 and TRBJ1-2; possible D gene TRBD1, 5 bases. The CDR3 length is 16 residues. Germline loops: CDR1 MNHEY, CDR2 SVGAGI. Trimming pared 0 bases from V and 8 bases from J, leaving 19 bases between. CDR3 loop: CASSYSTGEALYGYTF. CDR3 nucleotide sequence: TGTGCCAGCAGTTACTCGACGGGGGAGGCCCTCTACGGCTACACCTTC.

V is TRBV6-1 and J is TRBJ2-7; D is unclear. Trimming took 7 bases from V and 1 from J, leaving 17 bases between them. CDR3 length equals 15 residues. Germline assignment: CDR1 MNHNS and CDR2 SASEGT. Here the CDR3 reads CASTKEAVYSYEQYF. The CDR3 DNA is TGTGCCAGCACCAAAGAGGCCGTATATTCCTACGAGCAGTACTTC.

V gene TRBV6-1 combines with J gene TRBJ2-1, with D possibly TRBD2 on 6 matching bases. The germline gives CDR1 MNHNS, CDR2 SASEGT. V was trimmed by 6 bases and J by 6 bases, leaving 15 bases between them. The CDR3 loop spans 14 amino acids. CDR3: CASRDRDWGNEQFF. CDR3 nucleotide sequence: TGTGCCAGCAGGGACCGGGACTGGGGCAATGAGCAGTTCTTC.

This clonotype was observed a handful of times. The chain is built from TRBV5-1 and TRBJ1-2, with D unclear. Germline values: CDR1 SGHRS, CDR2 YFSETQ. The CDR3 is 14 residues long. The V end lost 0 bases, the J end lost 3 bases, and 9 bases lay between the germline ends. The DNA for the CDR3 is TGCGCCAGCAGCTTGGAGTCCGGGTACTATGGCTACACCTTC. Protein sequence: CASSLESGYYGYTF.